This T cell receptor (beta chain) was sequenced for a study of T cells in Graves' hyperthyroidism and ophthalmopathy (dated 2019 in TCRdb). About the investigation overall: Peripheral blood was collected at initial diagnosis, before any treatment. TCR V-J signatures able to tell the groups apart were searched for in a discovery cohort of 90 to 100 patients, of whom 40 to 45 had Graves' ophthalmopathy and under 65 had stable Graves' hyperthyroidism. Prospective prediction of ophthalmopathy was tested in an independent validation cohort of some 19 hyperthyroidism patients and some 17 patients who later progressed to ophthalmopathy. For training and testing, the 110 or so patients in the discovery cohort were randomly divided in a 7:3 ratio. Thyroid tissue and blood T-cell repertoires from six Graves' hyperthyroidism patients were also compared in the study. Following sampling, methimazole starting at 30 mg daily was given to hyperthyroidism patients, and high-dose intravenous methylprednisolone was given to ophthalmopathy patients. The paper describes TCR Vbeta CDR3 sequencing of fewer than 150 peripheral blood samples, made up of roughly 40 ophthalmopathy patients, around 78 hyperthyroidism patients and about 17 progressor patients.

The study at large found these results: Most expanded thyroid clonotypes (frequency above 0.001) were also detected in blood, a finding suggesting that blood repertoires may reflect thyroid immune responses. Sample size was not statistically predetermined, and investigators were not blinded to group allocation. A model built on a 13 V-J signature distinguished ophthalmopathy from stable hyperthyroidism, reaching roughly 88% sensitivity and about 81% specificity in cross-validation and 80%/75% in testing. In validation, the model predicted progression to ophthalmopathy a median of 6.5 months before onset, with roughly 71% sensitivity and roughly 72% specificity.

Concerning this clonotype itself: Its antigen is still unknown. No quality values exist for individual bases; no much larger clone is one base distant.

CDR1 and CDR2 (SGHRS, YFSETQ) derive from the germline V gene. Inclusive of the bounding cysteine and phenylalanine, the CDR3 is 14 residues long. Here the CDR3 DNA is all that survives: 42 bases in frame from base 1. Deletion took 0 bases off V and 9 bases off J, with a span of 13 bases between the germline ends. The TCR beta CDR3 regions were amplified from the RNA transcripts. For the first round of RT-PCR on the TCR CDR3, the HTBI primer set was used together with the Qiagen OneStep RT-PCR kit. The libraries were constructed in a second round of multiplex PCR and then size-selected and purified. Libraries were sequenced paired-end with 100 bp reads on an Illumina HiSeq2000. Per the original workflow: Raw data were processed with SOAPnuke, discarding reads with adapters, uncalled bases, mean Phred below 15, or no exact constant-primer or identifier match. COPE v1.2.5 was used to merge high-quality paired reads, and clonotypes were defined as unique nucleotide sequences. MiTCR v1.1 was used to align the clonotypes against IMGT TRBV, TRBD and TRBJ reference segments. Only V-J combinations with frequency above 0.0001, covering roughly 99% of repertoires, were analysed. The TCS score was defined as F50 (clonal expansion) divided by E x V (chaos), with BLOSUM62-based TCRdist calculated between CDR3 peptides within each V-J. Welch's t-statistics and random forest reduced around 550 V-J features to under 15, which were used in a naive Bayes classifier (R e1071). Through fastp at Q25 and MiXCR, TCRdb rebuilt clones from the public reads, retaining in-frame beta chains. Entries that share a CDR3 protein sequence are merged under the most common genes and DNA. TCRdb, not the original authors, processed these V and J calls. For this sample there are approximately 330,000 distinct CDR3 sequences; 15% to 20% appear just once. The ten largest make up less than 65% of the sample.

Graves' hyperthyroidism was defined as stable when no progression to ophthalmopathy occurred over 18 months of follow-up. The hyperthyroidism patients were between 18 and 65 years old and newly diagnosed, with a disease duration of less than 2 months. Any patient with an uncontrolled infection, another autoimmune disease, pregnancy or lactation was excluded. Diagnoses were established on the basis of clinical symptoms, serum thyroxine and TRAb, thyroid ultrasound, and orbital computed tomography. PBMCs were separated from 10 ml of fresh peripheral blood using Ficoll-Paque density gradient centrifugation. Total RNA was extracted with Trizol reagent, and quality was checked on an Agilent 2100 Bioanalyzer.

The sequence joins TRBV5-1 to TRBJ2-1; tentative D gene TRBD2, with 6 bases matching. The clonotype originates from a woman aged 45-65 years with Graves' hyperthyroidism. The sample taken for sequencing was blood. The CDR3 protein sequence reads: CASSLGGVRGEQFF. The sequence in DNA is TGCGCCAGCAGCTTGGGGGGGGTGAGGGGTGAGCAGTTCTTC.